This TCR beta chain came from a study of cytomegalovirus exposure and HLA in healthy donors. The study's findings and limits: In a later analysis, CMV-associated beta chains were mostly HLA-associated, it appeared.

The table lists this clone with a count of one. Its antigen is currently unknown. 13 Jbeta primers and 60 Vbeta primers were used for the PCR. Assay used: immunoSEQ multiplex PCR; TCRdb lists only in-frame clones, some missing. Among roughly 86,000 clones listed, under 85% were seen once. CDR1 is LGHNA and CDR2 is YNFKEQ in the germline V gene. This CDR3 is 17 amino acids long. V lost 4 bases and J lost 7; bases outside the gene matches: 11. Sequencing used PBMCs. The TCR originated in a man aged 50 or older in good health and CMV-seropositive. This chain joins TRBV4-2 and TRBJ2-2; 11 bases fit TRBD2. The chain's CDR3 is CASSRNLAGGRGGELFF. As DNA, the CDR3 is TGTGCCAGCAGCCGAAATCTAGCGGGGGGCCGAGGCGGGGAGCTGTTTTTT.